One and the same sample provided the 28 T cell receptor beta chains below, sequenced in a study of post-analysis software for immune sequencing data. Study observations and caveats: Elevated frequency relative to controls characterized several TRBV segments in patients, TRBV5-6, TRBV5-1 and TRBV20-1 among them.

Carried by the TCR beta cDNA libraries were unique molecular identifiers. TCRdb ran MiXCR on the PCR reads and lists one entry per CDR3 protein. The table has around 770,000 distinct CDR3 sequences, around 42% seen once. Their recognized antigens are unknown. Sequenced input: blood. The receptor source for this set is a girl between 5 and 17 years old with multiple sclerosis.

Of note for this clonotype: The CDR3 end shows no conserved phenylalanine or tryptophan, and so a read error is likely. The chain links TRBV7-8 to TRBJ2-3, with D hard to call. V dropped 3 bases and J dropped 1 base, with 2 bases sitting between them. CDR1 and CDR2 (germline): SGHVS, FQNEAQ. CDR3 length: 12 residues. The CDR3 nucleotides read TGTGCCAGCAGCTTCGGCACAGATACGCAGTATTGT. This encodes CASSFGTDTQYC.

The chain combines TRBV5-1 with TRBJ2-7, with D possibly being TRBD2 (7 bases). V lost 1 base and J 2 bases, leaving 16 bases between the germline ends. This CDR3 has 16 residues. Germline V gene sequence: CDR1 SGHRS, CDR2 YFSETQ. The CDR3 is CASSLYGGQDPYEQYF. In DNA, the CDR3 is TGCGCCAGCAGCTTGTACGGGGGGCAAGATCCCTACGAGCAGTACTTC.

This clonotype was observed a few times. The chain links TRBV29-1 to TRBJ1-2; TRBD1 aligns across 8 bases. Trimming cost V 4 bases and J 8 bases; bases outside gene matches: 6. CDR3 length: 12 residues. Germline loops: CDR1 SQVTM, CDR2 ANQGSEA. CDR3 amino acids: CSVVQGAGGYTF. The CDR3 DNA follows: TGCAGCGTTGTTCAGGGGGCTGGGGGCTACACCTTC.

This clonotype was counted only a few times. The junction differs from germline at one of its ends, possibly a read error. The J gene is TRBJ2-7, the V gene TRBV25-1; 7 nucleotides match TRBD1. Germline V gene data show CDR1 as MGHDK and CDR2 as SYGVNS. The CDR3 consists of 18 residues. The CDR3 spells CTSSGEGAVDFYTYEQYF. CDR3 DNA: TGTACCAGCAGTGGAGAGGGGGCGGTGGACTTCTATACCTACGAGCAGTACTTC.

The J gene is TRBJ1-2, the V gene TRBV4-1, with TRBD1 matching over 8 bases. CDR1 and CDR2 from the germline V gene are MGHRA and YSYEKL. J gave up 4 bases and V 2 bases, and 6 bases lay outside the gene matches. CDR3 length: 15 amino acids. The DNA of the CDR3 is TGCGCCAGCAGCCAACCGGGACAGGTATTCTATGGCTACACCTTC. It yields the protein CASSQPGQVFYGYTF.

The chain is built from TRBV27 and TRBJ1-1, with D perhaps TRBD1 (6 bases). This CDR3 has 14 amino acids. Trimming shortened V by 8 bases and J by 5 bases, and 18 bases separated the two germline ends. Looked up from germline, CDR1 is MNHEY and CDR2 is SMNVEV (reference sequence). CDR3 nucleotide sequence: TGTGCCAGCCGTTCCAGGAGGGGGGGAACTGAAGCTTTCTTT. It codes for CASRSRRGGTEAFF.

The V and J genes are TRBV6-5 and TRBJ2-5; TRBD2 aligns across 7 bases. The J call is doubtful: the DNA matches TRBJ2-7 better. The CDR3 has 13 residues. Per germline, CDR1 MNHEY and CDR2 SVGAGI. CDR3 bases: TGTGCCAGCGCAATAGCGGGTTCAGGCGAGCAGTACTTC. Translating gives CASAIAGSGEQYF.

This rearrangement joins TRBV24-1 to TRBJ2-1, with D perhaps matching TRBD1 or TRBD2 (5 bases each). CDR3 size: 13 residues. The V gene's germline CDR1 is KGHDR and CDR2 SFDVKD. The germline V and J ends were trimmed by 4 bases and 10 bases, with 13 bases remaining between them. CDR3 DNA: TGTGCCACCAGTGACATCCCGGGACGAGAGCAGTTCTTC. This encodes CATSDIPGREQFF.

The rearrangement joins TRBV12-3 or TRBV12-4 to TRBJ2-1; 7 bases fit TRBD1. The CDR3 totals 17 residues. V was clipped by 1 base and J by 0 bases; unmatched bases: 6. CDR3 in DNA: TGTGCCAGCAGTTTAGGGGGTACAGGGGACTCCTACAATGAGCAGTTCTTC. Translating gives CASSLGGTGDSYNEQFF.

V gene TRBV30 combines with J gene TRBJ2-1; 9 nucleotides align to TRBD2. V shed 2 bases and J 5 bases; nucleotides not matched to a gene: 1. CDR1 is GTSNPN and CDR2 is SVGIG in the germline V gene (reference sequence). This CDR3 spans 13 amino acids. The CDR3 bases are TGTGCCTGGAGTAGCGGGAGGAACAATGAGCAGTTCTTC. Its protein is CAWSSGRNNEQFF.

V gene TRBV6-5 combines with J gene TRBJ2-5; 7 bases are shared with TRBD2. Trimming removed 4 bases from V and 2 bases from J; junction bases left unmatched: 10. Germline V gives CDR1 MNHEY, CDR2 SVGAGI. This CDR3 contains 16 residues. The CDR3 region has the DNA TGTGCCAGCAGTTTCCAACCGGGGGAGGGACAAGAGACCCAGTACTTC. Protein: CASSFQPGEGQETQYF.

The V and J genes are TRBV6-5 and TRBJ2-7; 10 bases align to TRBD2. Looked up from germline, CDR1 is MNHEY and CDR2 is SVGAGI. J lost 6 bases, V lost 0 bases, and 5 bases had no gene match. The CDR3 is 15 residues long. The CDR3 sequence is CASSYSNLAGVEQYF. The CDR3 coding sequence is TGTGCCAGCAGTTACTCGAATCTAGCGGGAGTCGAGCAGTACTTC.

The gene calls are TRBV20-1 and TRBJ2-1; 16 positions match TRBD2. The germline gives CDR1 DFQATT, CDR2 SNEGSKA (reference sequence). V trimming: 0 bases; J trimming: 7 bases; junction bases outside the gene matches: 9. This CDR3 region has 18 residues. Written as DNA, the CDR3 is TGCAGTGCTAGAGACCCCGGGACTAGCGGGAGGGCAGGGAATGAGCAGTTCTTC. Its translation is CSARDPGTSGRAGNEQFF.

The chain has TRBV9 and TRBJ2-1; perhaps D is TRBD1 or TRBD2 (5 bases each). Germline V gene lookup returns CDR1 SGDLS and CDR2 YYNGEE. The length of the CDR3 is 14 residues. With 4 bases removed from V and 8 bases from J, the gap between germline ends came to 16 bases. CDR3 nucleotide sequence: TGTGCCAGCAGCCCTCCCGGGACCAGTCATGAGCAGTTCTTC. Its translation is CASSPPGTSHEQFF.

This clonotype showed up just a few times. This chain joins TRBV4-1 and TRBJ2-1, with D possibly being TRBD2 (6 bases). The V and J ends lost 2 bases and 3 bases respectively, with 11 bases between them. There are 15 residues in the CDR3. Germline CDR1 and CDR2: MGHRA and YSYEKL. DNA for the CDR3: TGCGCCAGCAGCCAATTGTTAGCGGACTACAATGAGCAGTTCTTC. Amino acid sequence: CASSQLLADYNEQFF.

With respect to this clonotype: One junction end does not reproduce the germline sequence, and a read error may be involved. This chain links TRBV12-3 or TRBV12-4 with TRBJ2-3; D is perhaps TRBD2 (7 bases). This CDR3 region has 13 residues. The CDR3 here is CADRGGGTDAQYF. Written as DNA, the CDR3 is TGTGCCGACCGCGGCGGGGGCACAGATGCGCAGTATTTT.

In its sample, this clonotype was seen a few times. This rearrangement joins TRBV4-2 to TRBJ2-1, with 10 bases lining up with TRBD2. The CDR3 extends over 17 amino acids. CDR1 is LGHNA and CDR2 is YNFKEQ in the germline V gene. J was trimmed by 5 bases and V by 0 bases; bases with no gene match: 7. The CDR3, as DNA: TGTGCCAGCAGCCAAGATAGACGGCTAGCGGGGGACAATGAGCAGTTCTTC. This codes for CASSQDRRLAGDNEQFF.

V is TRBV7-9 and J is TRBJ2-7; possibly TRBD1 for D (5 bases). V shed 2 bases and J shed 6 bases, with 11 bases lying between them. This CDR3 comprises 13 residues. The germline gives CDR1 SEHNR, CDR2 FQNEAQ (reference sequence). The CDR3 DNA reads as TGTGCCAGCAGCTTACAGGGTCTTAGCGAGCAGTACTTC. This gives the protein CASSLQGLSEQYF.

This clonotype was found a few times. The J gene is TRBJ2-6, the V gene TRBV7-6; D may be TRBD1 or TRBD2 (6 bases each). The germline gives CDR1 SGHVS, CDR2 FNYEAQ. With 5 bases removed from V and 0 bases from J, the gap between germline ends came to 20 bases. The CDR3 has 19 residues. The CDR3 nucleotides are TGTGCCAGCAGCCCCAGTTTGGGGGGCCGATACTCTGGGGCCAACGTCCTGACTTTC. This encodes CASSPSLGGRYSGANVLTF.

The rearrangement links TRBV5-1 to TRBJ2-2; D is possibly TRBD1 (6 bases). Germline CDR1 and CDR2: SGHRS and YFSETQ. V was clipped by 3 bases and J by 6 bases, with 9 bases between them. This CDR3 has 13 amino acids. The CDR3 spells CASSSGVAGELFF. CDR3 bases: TGCGCCAGCAGCTCAGGGGTGGCCGGGGAGCTGTTTTTT.

The chain combines TRBV18 with TRBJ2-6; 10 bases agree with TRBD2. From germline, CDR1 is KGHSH and CDR2 LQKENI. CDR3 length equals 18 residues. V dropped 3 bases and J dropped 0; count of bases not matched to a gene: 5. CDR3 residues: CASSPLAGGLSGANVLTF. The CDR3 DNA reads TGTGCCAGCTCACCTTTAGCGGGGGGACTCTCTGGGGCCAACGTCCTGACTTTC.

J is TRBJ2-3 and V is TRBV4-1; 11 bases are a match to TRBD1. Germline assignment: CDR1 MGHRA and CDR2 YSYEKL. There are 15 residues in the CDR3. After removal of 4 bases from V and 6 bases from J, the junction contained 6 bases not matched to a gene. CDR3 sequence reads: CASSPAGTGGDTQYF. The CDR3 DNA follows: TGCGCCAGCAGCCCAGCCGGGACAGGGGGGGATACGCAGTATTTT.

The chain links TRBV28 to TRBJ2-3; possibly TRBD2 for D (7 bases). Between the trimmed V and J ends, which lost 7 bases and 3 bases, there was a span of 14 bases. This CDR3 region has 14 residues. Germline V lookup: CDR1 MDHEN, CDR2 SYDVKM. The CDR3 nucleotides are TGTGCCAGCACCATGGGGGGGCGTACAGATACGCAGTATTTT. It translates to CASTMGGRTDTQYF.

Of note for this clonotype: The junction departs from the called germline gene at one end, perhaps through a read error. This sequence joins TRBV29-1 and TRBJ1-2; TRBD1 might be the D (6 bases). This CDR3 is 12 amino acids long. Germline CDR1 and CDR2: SQVTM and ANQGSEA. The CDR3 sequence is CSVDGQPYGNTF. CDR3 nucleotides: TGCAGCGTAGACGGACAGCCCTATGGCAACACCTTC.

The chain is built from TRBV28 and TRBJ2-3; TRBD1 agrees at 9 bases. The CDR3 covers 15 residues. J gave up 6 bases and V 6 bases, and 10 bases lay outside the gene matches. From germline, CDR1 is MDHEN and CDR2 SYDVKM. DNA for the CDR3: TGTGCCAGCAGCCGCCGGACAGGGGATCGGGATACGCAGTATTTT. This gives the protein CASSRRTGDRDTQYF.

The chain employs TRBV20-1 and TRBJ2-3, with no clear D. The CDR3 loop spans 15 amino acids. In germline, CDR1 is DFQATT, CDR2 SNEGSKA (reference sequence). V lost 4 bases to trimming and J lost 2 bases, with 16 bases between them. CDR3 amino acids: CSAIGRKDLTDTQYF. CDR3 nucleotides: TGCAGTGCTATCGGGCGGAAGGACCTCACAGATACGCAGTATTTT.

The chain links TRBV12-3 or TRBV12-4 to TRBJ2-3; no clear D gene. Trimming took 5 bases from V and 2 from J, leaving 14 bases between them. The CDR3 is 15 residues long. The CDR3 DNA is TGTGCCAGCAGTCCCCTGATAGCCAACACAGATACGCAGTATTTT. This sequence encodes CASSPLIANTDTQYF.

This clonotype was detected only a few times. V gene TRBV27 combines with J gene TRBJ2-5; possible D gene TRBD2, 7 bases. The germline gives CDR1 MNHEY, CDR2 SMNVEV (reference sequence). This CDR3 comprises 13 residues. With 7 bases removed from V and 5 bases from J, the gap between germline ends came to 14 bases. CDR3 sequence reads: CASMAGAGETQYF. CDR3 sequence (DNA): TGTGCCAGCATGGCGGGGGCCGGGGAGACCCAGTACTTC.